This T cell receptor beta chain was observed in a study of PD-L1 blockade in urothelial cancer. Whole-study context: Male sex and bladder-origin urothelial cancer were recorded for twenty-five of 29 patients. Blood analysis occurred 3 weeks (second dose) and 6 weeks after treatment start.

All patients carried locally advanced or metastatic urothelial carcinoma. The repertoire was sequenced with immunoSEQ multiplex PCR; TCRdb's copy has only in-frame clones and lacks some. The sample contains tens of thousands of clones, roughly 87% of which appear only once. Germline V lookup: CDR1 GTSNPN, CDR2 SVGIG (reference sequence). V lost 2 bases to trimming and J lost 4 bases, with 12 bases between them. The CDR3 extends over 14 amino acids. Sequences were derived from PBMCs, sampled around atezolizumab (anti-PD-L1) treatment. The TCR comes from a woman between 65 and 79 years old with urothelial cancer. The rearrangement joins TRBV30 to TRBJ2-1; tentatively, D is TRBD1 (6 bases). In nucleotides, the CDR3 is TGTGCCTGGAGTTGGCGGCAGGGGTACAATGAGCAGTTCTTC. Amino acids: CAWSWRQGYNEQFF.